This record covers a single T cell receptor (beta chain). The target of this receptor is not known. Nothing much larger sits one base from this clone, and base qualities are not available. The donors were healthy, HIV-negative adults who had no recently reported acute infections or vaccinations. Every donor was a Caucasian adult residing in Nashville, Tennessee, USA. CD4+ T cells were enriched by magnetic negative selection; naive cells were then positively selected on CD45RA, and the negative fraction formed the memory subset. Blood was obtained by leukapheresis, after which PBMCs were separated by Ficoll-Histopaque density gradient centrifugation and cryopreserved in liquid nitrogen vapor phase. Purity and quantity of every magnetically sorted T cell population were checked by analytical flow cytometry. From each sorted fraction, genomic DNA was isolated and quantified by UV absorbance on a Nanodrop 2000c.

This entry comes from a study of shared clonotypes between healthy human individuals (dated by TCRdb to 2020 to 2022). Regarding the study in general: The cohort comprised two women and three men aged 18 to 49 years. Each donor's leukapheresis produced roughly between roughly 0.85 and 9.5 billion PBMCs. Different laboratories and diverse techniques were used to prepare libraries and sequence TCR repertoires, to increase sequencing depth and limit assay-specific biases. Per donor, three plates each were used for CD4 naive and CD4 memory, two for CD8 naive, and one for CD8 memory. Blood TCR repertoires of several healthy adults were deeply sequenced to estimate repertoire size and the extent of clonotype sharing between individuals.

The paper's findings and limits, for the study overall: Higher generation probabilities were observed for clonotypes shared by all four sorted-subset donors than for non-shared clonotypes. The genetic and exposure-history diversity represented was limited by the small number of donors. Sampling was limited to blood, and TCR repertoires in tissue likely differ from TCR repertoires in blood. Incomplete sequencing was indicated by rarefaction of sorted-subset datasets, despite the large sequencing depth. Naive subsets generally had larger estimated clonotype richness than memory subsets. Across four donors, roughly 5.1% of naive CD4, 3% to 3.5% of naive CD8, around 2.5% of memory CD4, and approximately 0.42% of memory CD8 clonotypes were shared. Pairwise subsampling indicated that sequencing depth was expected to affect the degree of clonotype sharing among donors.

TCR CDR3 regions were amplified from genomic DNA by multiplex PCR using the deep immunoSEQ assay. Extracted genomic DNA from each cell subset was distributed evenly across all wells of several immunoSEQ 96-well plates, and each plate was treated as a replicate. For sorted subsets, around 200 ng genomic DNA, equal to tens of thousands of T cell genomes, was loaded into each replicate PCR. Purified libraries were measured with a Qubit 3.0 fluorometer, size-checked on a Bioanalyzer 2100, and measured again with the KAPA Library Quantification kit. Every immunoSEQ 96-well plate was sequenced on a dedicated single-read 150-cycle Illumina NextSeq 550 flow cell. The authors' pipeline ran thus. The immunoSEQ output contained only junctional sequences without quality scores, so filtering could not match that applied to full-length reads. Sequences were annotated with PyIR, a Python wrapper for IgBLAST v1.9, using IMGT germline references to assign V/J genes and CDR3. Reads with weak V/J assignments (E-value above 1e-6), missing CDR3, stop codons, out-of-frame junctions, or ambiguous translated residues were removed. V3J clonotypes were defined as sequences sharing the same inferred V gene, J gene, and CDR3 amino acid sequence. Percentage overlap between repertoires was calculated by dividing the number of shared unique clonotypes by the size of the smaller repertoire. Repertoire richness was assessed with RTK rarefaction, the Chao1 estimator, and Recon v2.1 estimates of unobserved clonotypes. OLGA was used to compute generation probabilities for all TCRbeta clonotypes that the gDNA method yielded from a handful of donors. Imported from immuneACCESS, the table was reduced by TCRdb to in-frame sequences with V and J called. These copies leave out some clones; in studies compared against another copy, an unresolved V gene accounts for under half, and the cause of the remainder is not known. D and trimming were read from the DNA, whereas the V and J calls and clone size are those reported in that table. This sample comprises more than 2 million clones, about 94% of them detected only once. 0.1% to 0.15% of the sample comes from the top ten.

The receptor's source is a man younger than 30 in good health. Source material: naive CD4+ T cells sorted from blood. The meaning of the sample's cell subset or site label: CD45RA+ positively selected.

This receptor has the CDR3 CATSTLRSNQPQHF. The bases read TGTGCCACCAGCACGTTAAGGAGCAATCAGCCCCAGCATTTT. The receptor chain draws on TRBV15 and TRBJ1-5; no D gene is confidently identified. The germline V gene (reference sequence) supplies CDR1 LNHNV and CDR2 YYDKDF. A distance of 8 bases separates the germline ends of V and J, which lose 4 bases and 1 base respectively. The CDR3 covers 14 residues, taking in both the cysteine and the phenylalanine. Only the CDR3 region is kept as DNA, spanning 42 bases read in frame from base 1.